This T cell receptor (beta chain) was recorded in a study of shared clonotypes between healthy human individuals (dated by TCRdb to 2020 to 2021). With regard to the full study: The cohort comprised a couple of women and three men aged 18 to 49 years. Per donor, three plates each were used for CD4 naive and CD4 memory, two for CD8 naive, and one for CD8 memory. Blood TCR repertoires of five healthy adults were deeply sequenced to estimate repertoire size and the extent of clonotype sharing between individuals. To increase sequencing depth and limit assay-specific biases, TCR repertoire library preparation and sequencing were carried out by different laboratories using diverse techniques. Between about 0.9 and 9 billion PBMCs per donor were obtained by leukapheresis. Points the paper makes about the study in general: Sampling was restricted to blood, and TCR repertoires in tissue are likely to differ from TCR repertoires in blood. Pairwise subsampling indicated that sequencing depth was expected to affect the degree of clonotype sharing among donors. Compared with non-shared clonotypes, clonotypes shared by all four sorted-subset donors had higher generation probabilities. Sharing across a few donors was observed for roughly 5% of naive CD4, over 3% of naive CD8, 2.3% of memory CD4, and about 0.38% of memory CD8 clonotypes. Even with the large sequencing depth, rarefaction of the sorted-subset datasets indicated that sequencing was incomplete. Naive subsets generally had larger estimated clonotype richness than memory subsets. Because the study included a small number of donors, the genetic and exposure-history diversity represented was limited.

As concerns this clone: Which antigen it targets is not known. No base quality values were provided; no much bigger clone lies one nucleotide off.

CD8 naive samples were CD45RO-negative cells positively selected for CCR7, giving a CD45RA+CCR7+ population that excluded TemRA cells. The donors were healthy, HIV-negative adults who had no recently reported acute infections or vaccinations. Only Caucasian adults living in Nashville, Tennessee, USA were represented among the donors. After blood collection by leukapheresis, PBMCs were isolated using Ficoll-Histopaque density gradient centrifugation and then cryopreserved in the vapor phase of liquid nitrogen. Purity and quantity of every magnetically sorted T cell population were checked by analytical flow cytometry. Each sorted fraction had its genomic DNA isolated and then quantified by UV absorbance on a Nanodrop 2000c. Taken from the germline V gene (reference sequence), the CDR1 and CDR2 loops are SEHNR and FQNEAQ. V is reduced by 1 base and J by 2 bases, leaving a spacing of 12 bases between them. From its cysteine to its phenylalanine, the CDR3 spans 16 amino acids. CDR3 DNA only is kept here, 48 bases in frame from base 1.

Using the deep immunoSEQ assay, TCR CDR3 regions were amplified from genomic DNA by multiplex PCR. Extracted genomic DNA from each cell subset was spread evenly across all wells of several immunoSEQ 96-well plates, with each plate serving as a replicate. For sorted subsets, about 200 ng genomic DNA, equal to 30,000 to 35,000 T cell genomes, was loaded into each replicate PCR. The purified libraries were quantified using a Qubit 3.0 fluorometer, sized with a Bioanalyzer 2100, and then quantified again using the KAPA Library Quantification kit. Each immunoSEQ 96-well plate was sequenced on its own single-read 150-cycle Illumina NextSeq 550 flow cell. Per the source publication's procedure: Because the immunoSEQ output included only junctional sequences and no quality scores, the filtering could not be the same as the filtering used for full-length reads. To assign V/J genes and CDR3, sequences were annotated against IMGT germline references using PyIR, a Python wrapper for IgBLAST v1.9. Reads with weak V/J assignments (E-value above 1e-6), missing CDR3, stop codons, out-of-frame junctions, or ambiguous translated residues were removed. A V3J clonotype was defined by an identical inferred V gene, J gene, and CDR3 amino acid sequence. To compute the percentage overlap between repertoires, the number of shared unique clonotypes was divided by the size of the smaller repertoire. Three approaches were used to assess repertoire richness: RTK rarefaction, the Chao1 estimator, and Recon v2.1 estimates of unobserved clonotypes. OLGA was used to compute generation probabilities for all TCRbeta clonotypes that the gDNA method yielded from four donors. Imported from immuneACCESS, the table was reduced by TCRdb to in-frame sequences with V and J called. These copies leave out some clones; in studies compared against another copy, an unresolved V gene accounts for under half, and the cause of the remainder is not known. That table furnishes V, J and clone size, whereas the DNA furnished D and trimming. In this sample the table shows around 2.1 million clones, about 92% of which occur a single time. The ten largest clones add up to more than 1.5% of the sample.

What was sequenced was naive CD8+ T cells from PBMCs. What the cell subset or site label conveys for this sample: CD45RA+CCR7+. This receptor was taken from a man between 18 and 35 years old in good health. Some clones in this sample may be carry-over from other donors' samples. Recombination joined TRBV7-9 with TRBJ2-1; TRBD2 is possibly the D segment (7 matching bases). Here the CDR3 is given as CASSLVGGGTYNEQFF. The base sequence is TGTGCCAGCAGCTTAGTGGGCGGGGGCACCTACAATGAGCAGTTCTTC.